This TCR beta chain is from a study of T cells in Graves' hyperthyroidism and ophthalmopathy. Germline CDR1 and CDR2: ENHRY and SYGVKD. The CDR3 loop spans 13 amino acids. It was RNA transcripts that yielded the amplified TCR beta CDR3 regions. HTBI primers were employed in a first-round RT-PCR of the TCR CDR3. TCRdb reanalysed the multiplex PCR reads using MiXCR and keeps one entry per CDR3 protein. The sample includes hundreds of thousands of distinct CDR3 sequences, 46% seen only once; the top ten take about 7.8%. Notes on this clonotype: The junction differs from germline at one of its ends, possibly a read error.

The receptor's source is a woman between 18 and 29 years old with Graves' hyperthyroidism. The chain is built from TRBV10-3 and TRBJ2-5, with D possibly TRBD2 on 6 matching bases. The source material was peripheral blood or thyroid tissue (not recorded which). The DNA of the CDR3 is TGTGCCAGCAGTTTAAACGCGGGGGAGACCCAGTACTTC. Translating it yields CASSLNAGETQYF.